A selection of T cell receptor beta chains follows, all from one sample in a study of vaccination effects on CD4 cells after COVID-19. TCRdb's copy holds only in-frame clones and misses some; the assay was immunoSEQ multiplex PCR. The sample includes 60,000 to 65,000 clones, 75% seen only once; the top ten take less than 4%. No antigen is known for these receptors. The specimen was CD4+ T cells from PBMCs cultured with HCoV-OC43 spike peptides, collected before COVID-19 vaccination. The receptors come from a human donor who received a COVID-19 vaccine. CDR3s include the opening cysteine and the closing phenylalanine or tryptophan. A D gene is named only where the DNA matches it firmly. The listing skips clone size in some rows; elsewhere it reads once, few, many or a size class.

>TRBJ1-5|15|TRBV7-2|.|.
TGTGCCAGCAGCTTATGGCCCGATAGCAATCAGCCCCAGCATTTT
CASSLWPDSNQPQHF
>TRBJ2-2|16|TRBV5-4|.|.
TGTGCCAGCAGCTTCGGGAACAGTCCGAACACCGGGGAGCTGTTTTTT
CASSFGNSPNTGELFF
>TRBJ2-5|13|TRBV19|.|few
TGTGCCAGTAGTATCGCCCCCCCCGAGACCCAGTACTTC
CASSIAPPETQYF
>TRBJ2-5|13|TRBV5-8|.|.
TGTGCCAGCAGCTTATTAAGGCGGGAGACCCAGTACTTC
CASSLLRRETQYF
>TRBJ1-3|16|TRBV2|.|.
TGTGCCAGCAGTGAACGCCCGGGGGCGATAAGCTGGACCATATATTTT
CASSERPGAISWTIYF
>TRBJ1-3|16|TRBV5-1|.|.
TGCGCCAGCAGCCCGGACGGGGTCCTCTCTGGAAACACCATATATTTT
CASSPDGVLSGNTIYF
>TRBJ2-3|14|TRBV5-1|.|.
TGCGCCAGCACTAGAGGGGGGCCCACAGATACGCAGTATTTT
CASTRGGPTDTQYF
>TRBJ1-2|17|TRBV9|.|few
TGTGCCAGCAGCGTAGGAGTCGGGAGGGCAGCCAACTATGGCTACACCTTC
CASSVGVGRAANYGYTF
>TRBJ1-3|15|TRBV7-9|.|.
TGTGCCAGCAGCCAGGGAACCAACTCTGGAAACACCATATATTTT
CASSQGTNSGNTIYF
>TRBJ2-1|15|TRBV7-8|TRBD2|.
TGTGCCAGCAGCTCACTAGCGGGGGGGGGAGATGAGCAGTTCTTC
CASSSLAGGGDEQFF
>TRBJ1-1|12|TRBV6-1|.|.
TGTGCCAGCAGTGAAGGGCATTTTGAAGCTTTCTTT
CASSEGHFEAFF
>TRBJ1-4|14|TRBV5-6|.|few
TGTGCCAGCAGCTTGGACGCAACTAATGAAAAACTGTTTTTT
CASSLDATNEKLFF
>TRBJ2-3|16|TRBV28|.|.
TGTGCCAGCAACAACGGTGGGACTCCTCGGATAGATACGCAGTATTTT
CASNNGGTPRIDTQYF
>TRBJ1-3|16|TRBV6-1|.|.
TGTGCCAGCAGTGAATGGGTATCAGGGGTTGGAAACACCATATATTTT
CASSEWVSGVGNTIYF
>TRBJ2-1|15|TRBV11-3|TRBD1|.
TGTGCCAGCAGCTTGGGGACAGGGACCTACAATGAGCAGTTCTTC
CASSLGTGTYNEQFF
>TRBJ1-1|15|TRBV27|TRBD1|.
TGTGCCAGCAGCCCACAAACAGGGGGGCGAACTGAAGCTTTCTTT
CASSPQTGGRTEAFF
>TRBJ1-1|11|TRBV28|.|.
TGTGCCAGCAGTTTAAACAGGGAAGCTTTCTTT
CASSLNREAFF
>TRBJ2-1|15|TRBV5-1|.|.
TGCGCCAGCAGCTTGGTTGCGGAAACCTACAATGAGCAGTTCTTC
CASSLVAETYNEQFF
>TRBJ1-2|12|TRBV6-5|.|.
TGTGCCAGCAGTTCGCTCTGGGATGGCTACACCTTC
CASSSLWDGYTF
>TRBJ2-6|15|TRBV5-4|.|few
TGTGCCAGCAGGATCGACGGGTCTGGGGCCAACGTCCTGACTTTC
CASRIDGSGANVLTF
>TRBJ1-1|14|TRBV29-1|.|.
TGCAGCGTTGATCTGGGGACCCTAGCCCCTGAAGCTTTCTTT
CSVDLGTLAPEAFF
>TRBJ1-2|16|TRBV10-2|.|.
TGCGCCAGCAGCGAAACTCTGGGGTCGGCCGACTATGGCTACACCTTC
CASSETLGSADYGYTF
>TRBJ1-2|13|TRBV12-3/TRBV12-4|TRBD1|few
TGTGCCAGCACCACGGACAGGAACTATGGCTACACCTTC
CASTTDRNYGYTF
>TRBJ2-5|16|TRBV9|TRBD2|few
TGTGCCAGCAGCGTAGGAATGGCGGGGGGGCAAGAGACCCAGTACTTC
CASSVGMAGGQETQYF
>TRBJ2-2|12|TRBV24-1|.|.
TGTGCCACCAGTGGGAACACCGGGGAGCTGTTTTTT
CATSGNTGELFF
>TRBJ2-3|16|TRBV7-2|TRBD2|.
TGTGCCAGCAGCTTGACTAGCGGGGGGGGGTCAGATACGCAGTATTTT
CASSLTSGGGSDTQYF
>TRBJ2-2|11|TRBV9|.|.
TGTGCCAGCAGCGGGGTCGGGGAGCTGTTTTTT
CASSGVGELFF
>TRBJ2-5|16|TRBV14|.|.
TGTGCCAGCAGCCAATGGACAAACCTCCCAGGGGAGACCCAGTACTTC
CASSQWTNLPGETQYF
>TRBJ1-1|14|TRBV19|TRBD1|.
TGTGCCAGTTCGCACAGGGGGCTAGTGACTGAAGCTTTCTTT
CASSHRGLVTEAFF
>TRBJ1-2|15|TRBV5-6|.|.
TGTGCCAGCAGCCAGCGGGACAACCTTTTCTATGGCTACACCTTC
CASSQRDNLFYGYTF
>TRBJ1-5|13|TRBV6-5|.|.
TGTGCCAGCAGTTACAGTTACAATCAGCCCCAGCATTTT
CASSYSYNQPQHF
>TRBJ1-5|13|TRBV2|.|.
TGTGCCAGCAGTGAAGTAAGTTATCAGCCCCAGCATTTT
CASSEVSYQPQHF
>TRBJ2-1|14|TRBV7-9|.|.
TGTGCCAGCAAGTCAGGACGGAACTACAATGAGCAGTTCTTC
CASKSGRNYNEQFF
>TRBJ1-6|13|TRBV3-1/TRBV3-2|.|few
TGTGCCAGCAGAACGAACAGGAATTCACCCCTCCACTTT
CASRTNRNSPLHF
>TRBJ1-3|14|TRBV7-2|.|once
TGTGCCAGCAGCTTTGCCCACCGTGGAAACACCATATATTTT
CASSFAHRGNTIYF
>TRBJ2-5|15|TRBV24-1|TRBD1|.
TGTGCCACTACCGGGACAGGGAATGCCCAAGAGACCCAGTACTTC
CATTGTGNAQETQYF
>TRBJ2-2|15|TRBV5-1|.|.
TGCGCCAGCAGCGCGGGACAGTCGAACACCGGGGAGCTGTTTTTT
CASSAGQSNTGELFF
>TRBJ1-4|14|TRBV10-3|.|.
TGTGCCATCAGTGCAGATGGAGCGAATGAAAAACTGTTTTTT
CAISADGANEKLFF
>TRBJ2-1|16|TRBV24-1|TRBD2|.
TGTGCCACCAGTGAACGGACTAGCGGGACCAGGAATGAGCAGTTCTTC
CATSERTSGTRNEQFF
>TRBJ2-3|15|TRBV18|TRBD2|.
TGTGCCAGCTCAAAGGCTAGCGGGGGAACAGATACGCAGTATTTT
CASSKASGGTDTQYF
>TRBJ1-1|12|TRBV14|.|.
TGTGCCAGCAGCCAACCGAACACTGAAGCTTTCTTT
CASSQPNTEAFF
>TRBJ1-1|12|TRBV6-5|.|.
TGTGCCAGCGGGATCCCGGGGACTGAAGCTTTCTTT
CASGIPGTEAFF
>TRBJ1-5|15|TRBV24-1|TRBD1|.
TGTGCCACCAGTGACAGGGGGAAGAGCAATCAGCCCCAGCATTTT
CATSDRGKSNQPQHF
>TRBJ1-2|13|TRBV3-1/TRBV3-2|.|.
TGTGCCAGCAGCCAAGATCCCCCCTATGGCTACACCTTC
CASSQDPPYGYTF
>TRBJ1-5|16|TRBV6-1|TRBD1|once
TGTGCCAGCAGTGGGGGACAGTTATATAGCAATCAGCCCCAGCATTTT
CASSGGQLYSNQPQHF
>TRBJ2-5|18|TRBV24-1|TRBD1|.
TGTGCCACCAGTGATTCTCGCTACGGACAGGGGGGACAAGAGACCCAGTACTTC
CATSDSRYGQGGQETQYF
>TRBJ2-2|15|TRBV5-1|.|.
TGCGCCAGCAGTTTGATGTTAGGACGGGACGGGGAGCTGTTTTTT
CASSLMLGRDGELFF
>TRBJ1-1|14|TRBV7-8|.|.
TGTGCCAGCAGCCTACCGACGGGGGGCGCTGAAGCTTTCTTT
CASSLPTGGAEAFF
>TRBJ2-1|18|TRBV13|TRBD2|.
TGTGCCAGCAGCCCTACCTATTCTAGCGGGGGGGTATACAATGAGCAGTTCTTC
CASSPTYSSGGVYNEQFF
>TRBJ1-2|11|TRBV19|.|.
TGTGCTTCGGCAGGGAACTATGGCTACACCTTC
CASAGNYGYTF